This T cell receptor (beta chain) was recorded in a study of a mutant IDH1 vaccine in newly diagnosed glioma. Time point defined: week 47, end of study. Mutant IDH1 20-mer peptide, at 300 ug, made up each vaccine dose, with topical imiquimod. Administration of eight vaccinations to patients took place in weeks 1, 3, 5, 7, 11, 15, 19, 23. CDR1 SGDLS and CDR2 YYNGEE come from the germline V gene. V lost 5 bases to trimming and J lost 5 bases; unmatched junction nucleotides: 11. The CDR3 consists of 16 residues. Turning to this clone: No antigen is known for it.

TCRdb's copy holds only in-frame clones and misses some; the assay was immunoSEQ multiplex PCR. Here the sample spans tens of thousands of clones, roughly four fifths being singletons. The rearrangement joins TRBV9 to TRBJ2-1, with TRBD2 identical over 9 bases. Sequenced material: PBMCs, taken from a glioma patient whose treatment included an IDH1 peptide vaccine. This TCR was recovered from a man in his forties with glioma. CDR3 bases: TGTGCCAGCAGTCTCGCCGGGACTAGCCGAAACAATGAGCAGTTCTTC. Protein product: CASSLAGTSRNNEQFF.